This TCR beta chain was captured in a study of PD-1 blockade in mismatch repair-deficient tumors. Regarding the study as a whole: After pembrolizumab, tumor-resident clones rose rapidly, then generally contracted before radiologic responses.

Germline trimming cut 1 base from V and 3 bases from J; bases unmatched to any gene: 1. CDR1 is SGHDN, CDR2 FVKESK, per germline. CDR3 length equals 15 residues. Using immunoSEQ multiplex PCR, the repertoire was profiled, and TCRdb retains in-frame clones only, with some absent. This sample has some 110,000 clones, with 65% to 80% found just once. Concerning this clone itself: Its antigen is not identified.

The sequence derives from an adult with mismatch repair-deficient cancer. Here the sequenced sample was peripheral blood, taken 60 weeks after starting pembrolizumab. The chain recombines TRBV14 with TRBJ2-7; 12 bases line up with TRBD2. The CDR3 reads CASSQGLAGVYEQYF. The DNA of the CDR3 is TGTGCCAGCAGCCAAGGACTAGCGGGAGTCTACGAGCAGTACTTC.